This T cell receptor (beta chain) was profiled in a study of type 1 regulatory T cells. Study background: This in vitro CD4 product, T-allo10, is enriched for Tr1 cells and alloantigen-specific.

This clonotype was counted a few times. From the reads, TCRdb called clonotypes with MiXCR, one entry per CDR3 protein. The repertoire consists of 90,000 to 100,000 distinct CDR3 sequences, with 25% to 40% occurring once and the leading ten covering 2.2%. Trimming took 5 bases from V and 8 from J, leaving 12 bases between them. The CDR3 contains 11 residues. Germline V gives CDR1 DFQATT, CDR2 SNEGSKA (reference sequence). Sequencing was carried out using CD4+ T cells, either the whole sample or a sorted fraction (not recorded which). The receptor comes from a human donor in good health. The J gene is TRBJ1-2, the V gene TRBV20-1, with D possibly TRBD1 on 5 matching bases. CDR3 sequence: CSAGTSGGYTF. The CDR3 DNA reads as TGCAGTGCTGGGACCAGTGGAGGCTACACCTTC.